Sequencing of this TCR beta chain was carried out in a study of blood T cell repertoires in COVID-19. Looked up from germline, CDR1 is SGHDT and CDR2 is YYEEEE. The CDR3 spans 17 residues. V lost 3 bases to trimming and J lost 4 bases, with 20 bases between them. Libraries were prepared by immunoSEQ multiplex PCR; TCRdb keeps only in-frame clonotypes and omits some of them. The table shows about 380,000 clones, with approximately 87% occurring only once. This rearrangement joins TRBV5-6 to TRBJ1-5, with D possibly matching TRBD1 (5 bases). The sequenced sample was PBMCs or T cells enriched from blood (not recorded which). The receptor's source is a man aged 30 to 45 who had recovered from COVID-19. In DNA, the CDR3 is TGTGCCAGCAGCTCCCGAACCGACAGTGGGTTTAATCAGCCCCAGCATTTT. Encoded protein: CASSSRTDSGFNQPQHF.